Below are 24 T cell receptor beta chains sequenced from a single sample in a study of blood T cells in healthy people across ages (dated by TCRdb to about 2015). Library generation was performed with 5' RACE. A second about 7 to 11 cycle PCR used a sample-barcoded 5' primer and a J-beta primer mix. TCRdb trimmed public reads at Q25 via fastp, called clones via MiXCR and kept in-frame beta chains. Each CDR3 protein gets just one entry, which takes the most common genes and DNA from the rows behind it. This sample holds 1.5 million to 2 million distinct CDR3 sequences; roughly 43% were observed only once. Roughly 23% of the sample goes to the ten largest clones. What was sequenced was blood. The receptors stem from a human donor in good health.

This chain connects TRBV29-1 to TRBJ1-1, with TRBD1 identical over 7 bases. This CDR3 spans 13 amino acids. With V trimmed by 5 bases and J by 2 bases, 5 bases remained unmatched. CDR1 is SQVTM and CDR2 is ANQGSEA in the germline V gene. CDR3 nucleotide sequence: TGCAGCGTTCAGATAGGGGGCAACACTGAAGCTTTCTTT. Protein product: CSVQIGGNTEAFF. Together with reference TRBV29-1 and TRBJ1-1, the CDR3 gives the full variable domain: SAVISQKPSRDICQRGTSLTIQCQVDSQVTMMFWYRQQPGQSLTLIATANQGSEATYESGFVIDKFPISRPNLTFSTLTVSNMSPEDSSIYLCSVQIGGNTEAFFGQGTRLTVV.

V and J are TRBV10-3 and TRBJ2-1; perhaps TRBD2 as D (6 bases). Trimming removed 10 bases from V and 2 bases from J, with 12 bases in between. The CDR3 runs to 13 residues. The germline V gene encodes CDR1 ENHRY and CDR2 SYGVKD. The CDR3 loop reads CATSSEPYNEQFF. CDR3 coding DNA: TGTGCCACCTCTAGCGAGCCCTACAATGAGCAGTTCTTC.

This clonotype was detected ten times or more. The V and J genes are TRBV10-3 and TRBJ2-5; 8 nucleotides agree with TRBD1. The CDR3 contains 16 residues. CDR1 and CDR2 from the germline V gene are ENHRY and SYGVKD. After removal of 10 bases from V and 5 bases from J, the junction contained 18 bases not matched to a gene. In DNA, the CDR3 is TGTGCCACCGCATCCCAAACGACAGGGGTTGAGGAGACCCAGTACTTC. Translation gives CATASQTTGVEETQYF.

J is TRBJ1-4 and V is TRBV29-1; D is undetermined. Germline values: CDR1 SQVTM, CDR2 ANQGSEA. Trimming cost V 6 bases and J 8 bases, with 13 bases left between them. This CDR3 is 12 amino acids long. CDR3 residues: CSVGVDEEKLFF. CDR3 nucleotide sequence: TGCAGCGTCGGCGTGGATGAAGAAAAACTGTTTTTT. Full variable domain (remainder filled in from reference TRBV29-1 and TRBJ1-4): SAVISQKPSRDICQRGTSLTIQCQVDSQVTMMFWYRQQPGQSLTLIATANQGSEATYESGFVIDKFPISRPNLTFSTLTVSNMSPEDSSIYLCSVGVDEEKLFFGSGTQLSVL.

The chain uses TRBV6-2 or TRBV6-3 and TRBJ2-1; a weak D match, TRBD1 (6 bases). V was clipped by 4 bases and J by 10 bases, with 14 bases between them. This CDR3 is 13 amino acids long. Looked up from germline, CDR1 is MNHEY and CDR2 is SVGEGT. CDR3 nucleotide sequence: TGTGCCAGCAGTTCGTACAGGGTAGGCGAGCAGTTCTTC. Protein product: CASSSYRVGEQFF.

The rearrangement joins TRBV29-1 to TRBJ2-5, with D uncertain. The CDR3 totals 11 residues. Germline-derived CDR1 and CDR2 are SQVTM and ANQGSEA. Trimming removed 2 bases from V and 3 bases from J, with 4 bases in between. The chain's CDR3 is CSVEWEETQYF. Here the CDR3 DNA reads TGCAGCGTTGAATGGGAAGAGACCCAGTACTTC.

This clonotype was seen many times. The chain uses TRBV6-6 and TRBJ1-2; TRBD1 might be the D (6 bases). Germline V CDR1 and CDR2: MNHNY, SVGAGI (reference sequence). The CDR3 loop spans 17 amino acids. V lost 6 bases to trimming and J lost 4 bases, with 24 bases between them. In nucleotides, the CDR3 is TGTGCCAGCAGACCCCTGGGGGGCCCAATATCCCCCTATGGCTACACCTTC. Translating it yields CASRPLGGPISPYGYTF.

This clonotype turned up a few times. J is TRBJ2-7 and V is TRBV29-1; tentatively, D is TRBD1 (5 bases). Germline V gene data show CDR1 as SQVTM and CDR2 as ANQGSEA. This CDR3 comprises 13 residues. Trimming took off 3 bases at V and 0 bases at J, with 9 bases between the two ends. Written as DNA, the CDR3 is TGCAGCGTTGAGGAGACAGCCTCCTACGAGCAGTACTTC. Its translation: CSVEETASYEQYF.

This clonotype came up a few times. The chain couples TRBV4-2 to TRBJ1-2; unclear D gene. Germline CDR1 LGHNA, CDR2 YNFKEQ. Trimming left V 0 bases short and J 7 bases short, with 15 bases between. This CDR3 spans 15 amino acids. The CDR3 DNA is TGTGCCAGCAGCCAAGACGGGCCCAACAAGGGTGGCTACACCTTC. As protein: CASSQDGPNKGGYTF.

CDR3 sequence: CAIKPGTGFMNTEAFF. The DNA for the CDR3 is TGTGCCATTAAACCCGGGACAGGGTTCATGAACACTGAAGCTTTCTTT. The rearrangement joins TRBV10-3 to TRBJ1-1; 9 nucleotides match TRBD1. Germline-derived CDR1 and CDR2 are ENHRY and SYGVKD. Trimming cost V 9 bases and J 0 bases; bases outside gene matches: 11. The length of the CDR3 is 16 residues.

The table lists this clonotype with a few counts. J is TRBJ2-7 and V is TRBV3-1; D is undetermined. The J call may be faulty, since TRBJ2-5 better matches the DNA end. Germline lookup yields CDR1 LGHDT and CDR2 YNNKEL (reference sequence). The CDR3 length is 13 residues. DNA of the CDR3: TGTGCCAGCAGCCAAGGATGGGCGGAGACCCAGTACTTC. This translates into CASSQGWAETQYF.

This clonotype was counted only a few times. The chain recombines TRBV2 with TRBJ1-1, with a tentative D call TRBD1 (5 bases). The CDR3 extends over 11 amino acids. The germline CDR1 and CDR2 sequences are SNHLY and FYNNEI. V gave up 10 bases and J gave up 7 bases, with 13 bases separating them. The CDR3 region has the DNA TGTGCCAACCAATTCGACAGTGAAGCTTTCTTT. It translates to CANQFDSEAFF.

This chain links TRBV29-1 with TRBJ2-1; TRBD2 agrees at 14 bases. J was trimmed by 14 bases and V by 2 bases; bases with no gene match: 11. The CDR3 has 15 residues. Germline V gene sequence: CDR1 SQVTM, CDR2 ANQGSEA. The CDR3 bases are TGCAGCGTTGAACCCGGACTAGCGGGGGGTTCTCGCAAGTTCTTC. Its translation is CSVEPGLAGGSRKFF.

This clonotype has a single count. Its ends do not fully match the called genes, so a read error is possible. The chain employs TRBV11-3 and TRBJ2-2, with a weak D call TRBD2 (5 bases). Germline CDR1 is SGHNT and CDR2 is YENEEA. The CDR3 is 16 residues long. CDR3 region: CASSPPEGPVTGELFF. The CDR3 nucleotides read TGTGCCAGCAGCCCTCCAGAGGGTCCCGTCACCGGGGAGTTGTTTTTT. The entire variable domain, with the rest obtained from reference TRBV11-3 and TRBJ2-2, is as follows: EAGVVQSPRYKIIEKKQPVAFWCNPISGHNTLYWYLQNLGQGPELLIRYENEEAVDDSQLPKDRFSAERLKGVDSTLKIQPAELGDSAVYLCASSPPEGPVTGELFFGEGSRLTVL.

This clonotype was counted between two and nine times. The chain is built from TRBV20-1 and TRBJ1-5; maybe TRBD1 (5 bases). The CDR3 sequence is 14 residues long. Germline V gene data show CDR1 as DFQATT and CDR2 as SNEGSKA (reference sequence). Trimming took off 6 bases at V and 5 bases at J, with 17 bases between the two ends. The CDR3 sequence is CSATLGLADQPQHF. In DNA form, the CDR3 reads TGCAGTGCCACGTTGGGACTTGCGGATCAGCCCCAGCATTTT.

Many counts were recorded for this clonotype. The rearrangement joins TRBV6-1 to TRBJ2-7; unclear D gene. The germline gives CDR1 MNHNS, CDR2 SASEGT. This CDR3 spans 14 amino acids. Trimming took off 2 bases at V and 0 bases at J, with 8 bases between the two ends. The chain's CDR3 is CASSEMWSSYEQYF. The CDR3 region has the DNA TGTGCCAGCAGTGAAATGTGGAGCTCCTACGAGCAGTACTTC.

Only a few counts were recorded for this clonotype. For the CDR3, the DNA is TGTGCCAGCAGCTTATCTAGAGGGGTAGAGGAAGAGACCCAGTACTTC. Encoded protein: CASSLSRGVEEETQYF. The chain carries TRBV11-2 and TRBJ2-5, with D perhaps TRBD1 or TRBD2 (5 bases each). V was trimmed by 2 bases and J by 3 bases, leaving 16 bases between them. Germline assignment: CDR1 SGHAT and CDR2 FQNNGV. This CDR3 spans 16 amino acids.

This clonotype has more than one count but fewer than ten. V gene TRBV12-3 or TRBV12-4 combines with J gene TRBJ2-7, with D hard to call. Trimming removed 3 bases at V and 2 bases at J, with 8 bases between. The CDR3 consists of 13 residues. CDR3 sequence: CASSFFLPYEQYF. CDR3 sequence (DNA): TGTGCCAGCAGTTTTTTCCTGCCCTACGAGCAGTACTTC.

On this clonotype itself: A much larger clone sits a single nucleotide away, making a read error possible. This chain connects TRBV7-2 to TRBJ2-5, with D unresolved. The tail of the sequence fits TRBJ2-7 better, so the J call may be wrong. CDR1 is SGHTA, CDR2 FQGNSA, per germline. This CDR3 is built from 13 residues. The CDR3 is CASSARSNCEQYF. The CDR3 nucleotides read TGTGCCAGCAGCGCCCGGTCGAACTGCGAGCAGTACTTC.

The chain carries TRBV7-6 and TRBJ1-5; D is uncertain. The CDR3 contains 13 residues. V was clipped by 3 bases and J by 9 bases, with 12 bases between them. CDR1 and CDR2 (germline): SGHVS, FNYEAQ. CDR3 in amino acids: CASSLLPDGPQHF. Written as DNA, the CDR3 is TGTGCCAGCAGCTTGCTCCCTGACGGGCCCCAGCATTTT.

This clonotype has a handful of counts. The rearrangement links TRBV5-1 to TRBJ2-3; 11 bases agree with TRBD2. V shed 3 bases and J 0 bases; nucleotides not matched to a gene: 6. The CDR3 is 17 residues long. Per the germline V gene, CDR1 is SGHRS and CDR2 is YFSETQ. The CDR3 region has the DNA TGCGCCAGCAGCTCCCCATTAGCGGGGGGGAGCACAGATACGCAGTATTTT. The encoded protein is CASSSPLAGGSTDTQYF.

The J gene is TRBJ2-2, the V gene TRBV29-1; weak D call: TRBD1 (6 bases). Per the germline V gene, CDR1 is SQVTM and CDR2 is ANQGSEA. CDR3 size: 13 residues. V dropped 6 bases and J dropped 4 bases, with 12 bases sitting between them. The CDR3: CSVRTESTGELFF. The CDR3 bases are TGCAGCGTCAGGACAGAGAGCACCGGGGAGCTGTTTTTT.

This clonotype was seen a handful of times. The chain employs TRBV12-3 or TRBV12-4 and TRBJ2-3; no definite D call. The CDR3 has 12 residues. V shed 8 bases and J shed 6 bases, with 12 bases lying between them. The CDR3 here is CASGYLWDTQYF. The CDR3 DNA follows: TGTGCCAGCGGTTATCTTTGGGATACGCAGTATTTT.

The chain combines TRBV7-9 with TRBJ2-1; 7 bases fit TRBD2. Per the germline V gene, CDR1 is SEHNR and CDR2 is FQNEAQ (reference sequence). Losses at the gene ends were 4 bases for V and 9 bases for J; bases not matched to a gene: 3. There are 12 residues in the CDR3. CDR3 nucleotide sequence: TGTGCCAGCAGCTGGGGGGGAAGTGAGCAGTTCTTC. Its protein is CASSWGGSEQFF.